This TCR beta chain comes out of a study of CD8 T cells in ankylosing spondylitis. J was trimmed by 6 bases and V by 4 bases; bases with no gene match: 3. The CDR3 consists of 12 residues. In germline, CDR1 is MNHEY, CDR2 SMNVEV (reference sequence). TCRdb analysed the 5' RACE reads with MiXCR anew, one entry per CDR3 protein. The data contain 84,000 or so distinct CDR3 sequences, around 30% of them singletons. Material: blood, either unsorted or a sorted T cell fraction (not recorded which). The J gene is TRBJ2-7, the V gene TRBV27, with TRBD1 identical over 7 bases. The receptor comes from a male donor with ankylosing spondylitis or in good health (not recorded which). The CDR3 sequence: CASSYPGGEQYF. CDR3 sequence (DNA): TGTGCCAGCAGTTACCCAGGGGGCGAGCAGTACTTC.